This entry lists 16 T cell receptor beta chains sequenced from one sample in a study of blood T cell repertoires in COVID-19. Generated by immunoSEQ multiplex PCR, the TCRdb table keeps only in-frame clones and is missing some. The sample includes 100,000 or so clones, roughly 92% of them seen just once. Sequencing was carried out using peripheral blood. The receptor set was obtained from a man aged 45-60 years with active COVID-19.

The chain carries TRBV6-4 and TRBJ1-1; possibly TRBD1 for D (6 bases). The germline CDR1 and CDR2 sequences are MRHNA and SNTAGT. The CDR3 sequence is 14 residues long. Trimming removed 8 bases from V and 5 bases from J, with 18 bases in between. CDR3 nucleotides: TGTGCCAGCTCTAGGCAGGGGCGAGATACTGAAGCTTTCTTT. Protein sequence: CASSRQGRDTEAFF.

The CDR3 sequence is CASSQEPGAYEQYF. DNA for the CDR3: TGTGCCAGCAGCCAAGAGCCAGGCGCCTACGAGCAGTACTTC. The rearrangement links TRBV3-1 (or the pseudogene TRBV3-2) to TRBJ2-7; D is uncertain. The CDR3 consists of 14 residues. Trimming pared 0 bases from V and 2 bases from J, leaving 8 bases between. Looked up from germline, CDR1 is LGHDT and CDR2 is YNNKEL (reference sequence).

This chain links TRBV12-1 with TRBJ2-1; TRBD2 is taken as the D call from the table, unchecked against the DNA. TRBV12-1 corresponds to a pseudogene. The CDR3 loop spans 15 amino acids. CDR3 protein: CASSLSGNTYNEQFF. The CDR3 DNA follows: TGTGCCAGCAGCTTAAGCGGGAACACCTACAATGAGCAGTTCTTC.

V is TRBV5-4 and J is TRBJ1-2, with a tentative D call TRBD1 (6 bases). The ends were cut back, 4 bases at V and 6 bases at J, with 22 bases in the middle. CDR3 length: 16 residues. The germline V gene encodes CDR1 SGHNT and CDR2 YYREEE (reference sequence). The chain's CDR3 is CASSPRGFQGQNGYTF. CDR3 DNA: TGTGCCAGCAGCCCTAGAGGTTTCCAGGGGCAAAATGGCTACACCTTC.

V gene TRBV28 combines with J gene TRBJ1-3; TRBD1 agrees at 9 bases. The germline gives CDR1 MDHEN, CDR2 SYDVKM. There are 14 residues in the CDR3. With V trimmed by 10 bases and J by 2 bases, 6 bases remained unmatched. The CDR3 sequence: CATGTGSTGNTIYF. DNA of the CDR3: TGTGCCACCGGGACAGGGAGTACTGGAAACACCATATATTTT.

The rearrangement links TRBV6-1 to TRBJ2-7, with D possibly matching TRBD1 (5 bases). Trimming removed 2 bases at V and 6 bases at J, with 11 bases between. The V gene's germline CDR1 is MNHNS and CDR2 SASEGT. There are 13 residues in the CDR3. The CDR3 sequence is CASSESQGREQYF. As DNA, the CDR3 is TGTGCCAGCAGTGAAAGCCAGGGTCGCGAGCAGTACTTC.

This clone was recorded only once. The chain recombines TRBV24-1 with TRBJ2-5; a possible D gene is TRBD1 (5 bases). Germline CDR1 and CDR2: KGHDR and SFDVKD. The CDR3 spans 14 residues. Trimming removed 2 bases from V and 1 base from J, with 7 bases in between. Here the CDR3 DNA reads TGTGCCACCAGTGATTCTGACAGCCAAGAGACCCAGTACTTC. Amino acids: CATSDSDSQETQYF.

The V gene is TRBV28, the J gene TRBJ2-7; 8 bases map to TRBD1. The length of the CDR3 is 15 residues. CDR1 MDHEN and CDR2 SYDVKM come from the germline V gene. The V gene end was trimmed by 2 bases and the J gene end by 6 bases; junction bases not matched to a gene: 9. The CDR3 bases are TGTGCCAGCAGTTTAGCCGCGACAGGGGATAGCGAGCAGTACTTC. Translated, it gives CASSLAATGDSEQYF.

The chain is built from TRBV6-1 and TRBJ1-2; D call uncertain. The germline V gene encodes CDR1 MNHNS and CDR2 SASEGT. The germline V and J ends were trimmed by 2 bases and 3 bases, with 7 bases remaining between them. The CDR3 runs to 13 residues. The CDR3 coding sequence is TGTGCCAGCAGTGAAAAGGAGTACTATGGCTACACCTTC. Translation: CASSEKEYYGYTF.

This clone was seen a few times. The CDR3 region is CASIPGPNTEAFF. As DNA, the CDR3 is TGTGCCAGCATTCCGGGTCCGAACACTGAAGCTTTCTTT. The rearrangement joins TRBV6-5 to TRBJ1-1, with unresolved D. This CDR3 has 13 residues. Trimming removed 7 bases at V and 1 base at J, with 10 bases between. CDR1 is MNHEY, CDR2 SVGAGI, per germline.

V gene TRBV4-1 combines with J gene TRBJ2-2, with D perhaps matching TRBD2 (6 bases). V was trimmed by 0 bases and J by 6 bases, leaving 11 bases between them. The CDR3 covers 15 residues. Germline values: CDR1 MGHRA, CDR2 YSYEKL. This chain's CDR3 is CASSQDPGTAGELFF. DNA of the CDR3: TGCGCCAGCAGCCAAGATCCCGGGACTGCCGGGGAGCTGTTTTTT.

The rearrangement links TRBV7-8 to TRBJ1-4; 8 nucleotides match TRBD1. The V segment lost 6 bases and the J segment 4 bases; nucleotides outside the gene matches: 10. The germline CDR1 and CDR2 sequences are SGHVS and FQNEAQ. The CDR3 runs 16 residues. This CDR3 is CASRRGRGRDNEKLFF. The CDR3 bases are TGTGCCAGCAGGCGCGGCAGGGGGCGAGATAATGAAAAACTGTTTTTT.

The J gene is TRBJ1-1, the V gene TRBV5-1; possibly TRBD1 for D (5 bases). With 6 bases removed from V and 1 base from J, the gap between germline ends came to 13 bases. CDR1 SGHRS and CDR2 YFSETQ come from the germline V gene. There are 14 residues in the CDR3. The CDR3: CASTWGGANTEAFF. The DNA for the CDR3 is TGCGCCAGCACCTGGGGCGGGGCGAACACTGAAGCTTTCTTT.

The chain employs TRBV6-5 and TRBJ1-5; D is undetermined. Germline loops: CDR1 MNHEY, CDR2 SVGAGI. This CDR3 is 15 amino acids long. Trimming stripped 6 bases from V and 0 bases from J, with 12 bases between. The CDR3 region has the DNA TGTGCCAGCAGAAATCAGTTGTATAGCAATCAGCCCCAGCATTTT. The encoded protein is CASRNQLYSNQPQHF.

The CDR3 coding sequence is TGTGCCACCAGTGATTTGCAGACTAGCGGGGCTAACAATGAGCAGTTCTTC. This translates into CATSDLQTSGANNEQFF. The chain is built from TRBV24-1 and TRBJ2-1; 11 nucleotides agree with TRBD2. The CDR3 contains 17 residues. Germline lookup yields CDR1 KGHDR and CDR2 SFDVKD. V lost 0 bases to trimming and J lost 5 bases; unmatched junction nucleotides: 5.

V and J are TRBV3-1 (or the pseudogene TRBV3-2) and TRBJ1-1; 11 bases line up with TRBD1. The trim removed 2 bases at V and 7 bases at J, leaving 6 bases unmatched. In germline, CDR1 is LGHDT, CDR2 YNNKEL (reference sequence). This CDR3 spans 15 amino acids. The CDR3 loop reads CASSQQHGTGGEAFF. The CDR3 region has the DNA TGTGCCAGCAGCCAACAGCACGGGACAGGGGGTGAAGCTTTCTTT.